What follows are 19 T cell receptor beta chains derived from one specimen sequenced in a study of CD8+ T cells in alopecia areata. RNA, once extracted, was reverse transcribed into cDNA for use as the sequencing template. Produced via immunoSEQ multiplex PCR; TCRdb's table is partial and in-frame only. The sample has about 110,000 clones, around 59% seen once. Material for sequencing was CD8+ T cells sorted from blood. The source of these receptors is a human donor in good health.

This clone showed up just once. The chain carries TRBV2 and TRBJ2-5; 9 bases agree with TRBD2. CDR3 length: 14 amino acids. The germline gives CDR1 SNHLY, CDR2 FYNNEI. The V gene end was trimmed by 7 bases and the J gene end by 1 base; junction bases not matched to a gene: 4. CDR3 region: CASMLAGSQETQYF. The DNA for the CDR3 is TGTGCCAGCATGCTAGCGGGGTCCCAAGAGACCCAGTACTTC.

This clone was seen a handful of times. V usage is TRBV9 and J usage is TRBJ2-3, with no clear D. The CDR3 loop spans 14 amino acids. Trimming cost V 7 bases and J 0 bases, with 12 bases left between them. Germline V gives CDR1 SGDLS, CDR2 YYNGEE. The CDR3 bases are TGTGCCAGCCAGGACGGGTCTAGCACAGATACGCAGTATTTT. It specifies CASQDGSSTDTQYF. The variable domain in full, with the rest retrieved from reference TRBV9 and TRBJ2-3, is DSGVTQTPKHLITATGQRVTLRCSPRSGDLSVYWYQQSLDQGLQFLIQYYNGEERAKGNILERFSAQQFPDLHSELNLSSLELGDSALYFCASQDGSSTDTQYFGPGTRLTVL.

CDR3 sequence (DNA): TGTGCCAGCAGTGAATGGGCTTTCAACTATGGCTACACCTTC. This sequence encodes CASSEWAFNYGYTF. This chain uses TRBV25-1 with TRBJ1-2; D not certain. The CDR3 is 14 amino acids. In germline, CDR1 is MGHDK, CDR2 SYGVNS. V lost 1 base, J lost 2 bases, and 8 bases lay in between.

This rearrangement joins TRBV10-3 to TRBJ1-6; unclear D gene. Germline values: CDR1 ENHRY, CDR2 SYGVKD. V lost 2 bases and J 10 bases, leaving 12 bases between the germline ends. CDR3 length: 14 residues. The DNA of the CDR3 is TGTGCCATCAGTGAGGGGGAATTCAGCTCACCCCTCCACTTT. Encoded protein: CAISEGEFSSPLHF.

The DNA for the CDR3 is TGCAGCGCCCAGGACAGGGGGAACACCGGGGAGCTGTTTTTT. Translating it yields CSAQDRGNTGELFF. The J gene is TRBJ2-2, the V gene TRBV29-1, with 9 positions matching TRBD1. This CDR3 has 14 residues. Per germline, CDR1 SQVTM and CDR2 ANQGSEA. Trimming at V came to 7 bases and at J to 1 base, leaving 4 bases not matched to a gene.

The chain links TRBV5-4 to TRBJ2-7; TRBD1 or TRBD2 may be the D gene (5 bases each). Trimming removed 4 bases at V and 2 bases at J, with 16 bases between. In germline, CDR1 is SGHNT, CDR2 YYREEE (reference sequence). The CDR3 is 15 residues long. CDR3 DNA: TGTGCCAGCAGCACCCGGGACCGCTCGGCCTACGAGCAGTACTTC. Translated, it gives CASSTRDRSAYEQYF.

This clone was seen a few times. The chain combines TRBV7-9 with TRBJ2-7; D assignment may be TRBD1 or TRBD2 (5 bases each). With 3 bases removed from V and 3 bases from J, the gap between germline ends came to 18 bases. Germline CDR1 reads SEHNR; CDR2 reads FQNEAQ (reference sequence). The CDR3 has 16 residues. CDR3 residues: CASSFHIGDANYEQYF. In DNA, the CDR3 is TGTGCCAGCAGCTTCCATATTGGGGACGCGAACTACGAGCAGTACTTC.

The chain uses TRBV13 and TRBJ2-5; TRBD2 matches at 11 bases. Germline V gives CDR1 PRHDT, CDR2 FYEKMQ (reference sequence). The CDR3 runs to 17 residues. J gave up 1 base and V 5 bases, and 9 bases lay outside the gene matches. CDR3 region: CASSTSSSGGRQETQYF. The CDR3 coding sequence is TGTGCCAGCAGCACCTCCTCTAGCGGGGGGCGCCAAGAGACCCAGTACTTC.

The rearrangement joins TRBV27 to TRBJ2-6; 8 bases align to TRBD2. Germline CDR1 and CDR2: MNHEY and SMNVEV (reference sequence). The CDR3 runs to 17 residues. Trimming cost V 3 bases and J 0 bases; bases outside gene matches: 4. CDR3 amino acids: CASSFAGGPSGANVLTF. The CDR3 nucleotides read TGTGCCAGCAGTTTTGCGGGGGGTCCCTCTGGGGCCAACGTCCTGACTTTC.

The rearrangement uses TRBV5-1 and TRBJ1-4; tentatively, D is TRBD1 (6 bases). V lost 4 bases to trimming and J lost 8 bases, with 18 bases between them. Germline CDR1 and CDR2: SGHRS and YFSETQ. The CDR3 has 15 amino acids. Written as DNA, the CDR3 is TGCGCCAGCAGCATGCGACAGGAGGGTAAAGAAAAACTGTTTTTT. As protein: CASSMRQEGKEKLFF.

This chain connects TRBV5-1 to TRBJ2-2; the D gene could be TRBD1 or TRBD2 (5 bases each). The CDR3 is 18 residues long. Trimming pared 0 bases from V and 1 base from J, leaving 16 bases between. The germline V gene has CDR1 SGHRS and CDR2 YFSETQ. The CDR3 nucleotides read TGCGCCAGCAGCTTGGACGGGGCAGATCCTTTGAACACCGGGGAGCTGTTTTTT. The encoded protein is CASSLDGADPLNTGELFF.

This clone was seen more than once but under ten times. This rearrangement joins TRBV7-8 to TRBJ1-2, with D perhaps matching TRBD1 (6 bases). There are 15 residues in the CDR3. Germline V gene sequence: CDR1 SGHVS, CDR2 FQNEAQ. V was pared by 1 base and J by 14 bases, with 23 bases between. CDR3: CASSLVAGTLSGKTF. DNA for the CDR3: TGTGCCAGCAGCTTAGTGGCCGGGACATTAAGTGGCAAAACCTTC.

This chain uses TRBV6-5 with TRBJ2-7; tentatively, D is TRBD1 or TRBD2 (5 bases each). V lost 6 bases, J lost 3 bases, and 12 bases lay in between. Germline V CDR1 and CDR2: MNHEY, SVGAGI. CDR3 length equals 13 residues. The CDR3 DNA follows: TGTGCCAGCAGCATCCGGGACGACTACGAGCAGTACTTC. Translated: CASSIRDDYEQYF.

The chain employs TRBV30 and TRBJ2-7; D gene ambiguous. The CDR3 consists of 13 residues. Trimming left V 2 bases short and J 2 bases short, with 10 bases between. Germline V gene lookup returns CDR1 GTSNPN and CDR2 SVGIG (reference sequence). The CDR3 region is CAWSMHPTYEQYF. CDR3 coding DNA: TGTGCCTGGAGTATGCATCCAACCTACGAGCAGTACTTC.

The chain carries TRBV29-1 and TRBJ1-2; D is possibly TRBD1 (5 bases). CDR1 is SQVTM, CDR2 ANQGSEA, per germline. There are 15 residues in the CDR3. Trimming pared 4 bases from V and 3 bases from J, leaving 18 bases between. CDR3 in DNA: TGCAGCGTTGTAATGGCTCGGGGGTTAGACTATGGCTACACCTTC. It specifies CSVVMARGLDYGYTF.

In DNA form, the CDR3 reads TGTGCCAGCAGTGGTGAGAACTCTGGGGCCAACGTCCTGACTTTC. Translation: CASSGENSGANVLTF. V usage is TRBV6-4 and J usage is TRBJ2-6; D gene ambiguous. There are 15 residues in the CDR3. Germline values: CDR1 MRHNA, CDR2 SNTAGT. V lost 4 bases to trimming and J lost 0 bases, with 7 bases between them.

This clone has just a few counts. The CDR3 DNA is TGTGCCAGCGCCCCGTCAGTGGGTAGTGAAAAACTGTTTTTT. This gives the protein CASAPSVGSEKLFF. The gene calls are TRBV5-6 and TRBJ1-4; D ambiguous. In germline, CDR1 is SGHDT, CDR2 YYEEEE. This CDR3 has 14 residues. The germline V and J ends were trimmed by 7 bases and 7 bases, with 17 bases remaining between them.

By share, this clone counts as large. The chain recombines TRBV9 with TRBJ2-2; 11 bases agree with TRBD2. The V gene's germline CDR1 is SGDLS and CDR2 YYNGEE. The ends lost 6 bases at V and 4 bases at J; junction bases unmatched: 2. The length of the CDR3 is 14 residues. The CDR3 DNA reads as TGTGCCAGCACCCTAGCGGGGGGCACCGGGGAGCTGTTTTTT. It is translated as CASTLAGGTGELFF. Filled out from reference TRBV9 and TRBJ2-2, the complete variable domain reads DSGVTQTPKHLITATGQRVTLRCSPRSGDLSVYWYQQSLDQGLQFLIQYYNGEERAKGNILERFSAQQFPDLHSELNLSSLELGDSALYFCASTLAGGTGELFFGEGSRLTVL.

This clone was observed a few times. J is TRBJ2-5 and V is TRBV19, with a weak D call TRBD2 (6 bases). The germline V and J ends were trimmed by 3 bases and 1 base, with 9 bases remaining between them. Germline CDR1 and CDR2: LNHDA and SQIVND (reference sequence). The CDR3 contains 14 residues. CDR3 DNA sequence: TGTGCCAGTAGTATTGGAGGGACCCAAGAGACCCAGTACTTC. Its translation: CASSIGGTQETQYF.